The clone carrying this T cell receptor beta chain turned up a few times. Its specificity is unknown. This entry is derived from a study of blood T cells in healthy people across ages. Whole-study findings and limits: CMV infection status of these donors was not known.

V was pared by 1 base and J by 2 bases, with 12 bases between. The CDR3 has 15 residues. Germline V gene lookup returns CDR1 DFQATT and CDR2 SNEGSKA (reference sequence). Sample-barcoded 5' priming and a J-beta primer mix drove a second PCR of about 6 to 12 cycles. TCRdb recomputed calls from the 5' RACE reads with MiXCR, one row per CDR3 protein. The data hold approximately 800,000 distinct CDR3 sequences, with 20% to 25% observed a single time. This same sample was also part of a study on T cells of mothers and their children. That source adds: The sample comes from fewer than 10 healthy Caucasian donors: mothers and children.

The TCR comes from a boy aged 5-17 years in good health. The genes are TRBV20-1 and TRBJ2-1; D might be TRBD2 (6 bases). The source material was blood. In DNA, the CDR3 is TGCAGTGCTAGAGGGGCTAGCGTTACCTACAATGAGCAGTTCTTC. This encodes CSARGASVTYNEQFF.